This T cell receptor beta chain was obtained from a study of regulatory T cells in long-lasting Graves disease. General observations from the study: Gene preferences differed: TRBV28, TRBJ1-2, TRBJ2-5 in persistent cases.

In building TCR beta libraries, iRepertoire HTBI primers were used together with Arm-PCR of CDR3 regions. TCRdb re-called the multiplex PCR reads through MiXCR, storing one row per CDR3 protein. Of a few hundred thousand distinct CDR3 sequences listed, about 21% were seen once; the top ten hold approximately 15%. In regard to this clonotype: Its antigen is not known.

As for time point: persistent/refractory GD, antithyroid drugs over 5 years with positive TRAb. PBMC-derived RNA was used for the TCR library. As a group, patients came from one endocrinology department in Xi'an, China. EDTA tubes received around 9.9 milliliters of collected peripheral blood. The V and J ends lost 5 bases and 2 bases, in that order; junction bases with no gene match: 11. In germline, CDR1 is SGHTA, CDR2 FQGNSA. This CDR3 is 19 amino acids long. The receptor comes from a female donor with Graves disease. The chain combines TRBV7-2 with TRBJ2-3; 15 nucleotides line up with TRBD2. This material consisted of peripheral blood mononuclear cells (PBMCs), taken when the disease was refractory, from a patient treated with antithyroid drugs. This chain's CDR3 is CASSLRGLAGGPATDTQYF. In nucleotides, the CDR3 is TGTGCCAGCAGCCTCCGAGGACTAGCGGGAGGGCCTGCCACAGATACGCAGTATTTT. The complete variable domain, with remaining parts taken from reference TRBV7-2 and TRBJ2-3, reads GAGVSQSPSNKVTEKGKDVELRCDPISGHTALYWYRQSLGQGLEFLIYFQGNSAPDKSGLPSDRFSAERTGGSVSTLTIQRTQQEDSAVYLCASSLRGLAGGPATDTQYFGPGTRLTVL.